This section outlines one T cell receptor (beta chain) sequence together with its context. V was shortened by 6 bases and J by 2 bases, with 14 bases between the two germline ends. The CDR3 length is 15 residues. CDR1 SNHLY and CDR2 FYNNEI come from the germline V gene. Source study methods: Estimated nucleated cell counts came from reference gene primer amplification. Libraries were prepared by immunoSEQ multiplex PCR; TCRdb keeps only in-frame clonotypes and omits some of them. That table supplies the V and J calls and clone size; D and trimming were determined from the DNA. The sample has about 200,000 clones, about 80% seen once. This record comes from a study of blood T cell repertoires in COVID-19.

The chain is built from TRBV2 and TRBJ1-5; D not certain. This receptor was identified in a human donor with acute or convalescent COVID-19. The donor label of this sample is uncertain. The sequencing input was peripheral blood. The CDR3: CASSGQLRGNQPQHF. The DNA for the CDR3 is TGTGCCAGCAGCGGGCAGCTGAGGGGCAATCAGCCCCAGCATTTT.